Listed here are 24 T cell receptor beta chains from one sample, sequenced in a study of cytomegalovirus exposure and HLA in healthy donors. Some clones are missing from TCRdb's copy, which holds only in-frame ones; the method was immunoSEQ multiplex PCR. The sample consists of under 150,000 clones, roughly 90% of them appearing once. Sequencing was performed on PBMCs. All receptors come from a man aged 18 to 29 in good health and CMV-seronegative.

This chain links TRBV13 with TRBJ2-7, with D hard to call. Looked up from germline, CDR1 is PRHDT and CDR2 is FYEKMQ (reference sequence). V gave up 3 bases and J gave up 4 bases, with 4 bases separating them. This CDR3 contains 11 residues. CDR3 coding DNA: TGTGCCAGCAGCTTCCGGTACGAGCAGTACTTC. It is translated as CASSFRYEQYF.

The chain couples TRBV6-1 to TRBJ2-3; 7 bases are shared with TRBD2. The CDR3 length is 14 residues. Looked up from germline, CDR1 is MNHNS and CDR2 is SASEGT. V trimming: 3 bases; J trimming: 6 bases; junction bases outside the gene matches: 6. Here the CDR3 reads CASSEGLLPDTQYF. CDR3 in DNA: TGTGCCAGCAGTGAGGGACTACTTCCCGATACGCAGTATTTT.

This clone appeared once. J is TRBJ2-5 and V is TRBV19, with 7 bases lining up with TRBD2. Trimming removed 3 bases from V and 3 bases from J; junction bases left unmatched: 16. Per germline, CDR1 LNHDA and CDR2 SQIVND (reference sequence). The CDR3 is 18 amino acids. As DNA, the CDR3 is TGTGCCAGTAGTATCAGCCCCTCAGGTGTGGCGGGGGAAGAGACCCAGTACTTC. It codes for CASSISPSGVAGEETQYF.

The chain joins TRBV9 to TRBJ2-3; 9 bases map to TRBD2. Germline CDR1 reads SGDLS; CDR2 reads YYNGEE. CDR3 length equals 15 residues. V was clipped by 4 bases and J by 6 bases; unmatched bases: 9. The CDR3 coding sequence is TGTGCCAGCAGCCCATATAGCGGGAGAAGTGATACGCAGTATTTT. It translates to CASSPYSGRSDTQYF.

J is TRBJ2-7 and V is TRBV27; 12 positions match TRBD1. Trimming cost V 6 bases and J 6 bases; bases outside gene matches: 9. The CDR3 runs 15 residues. The germline V gene has CDR1 MNHEY and CDR2 SMNVEV (reference sequence). DNA for the CDR3: TGTGCCAGCAGCTCCCCGGGACAGGGGGCTGTCGAGCAGTACTTC. This translates into CASSSPGQGAVEQYF.

This clone was seen just once. V and J are TRBV27 and TRBJ2-5; D may be TRBD2 (5 bases). The V end lost 5 bases, the J end lost 4 bases, and 11 bases lay between the germline ends. Per germline, CDR1 MNHEY and CDR2 SMNVEV (reference sequence). The length of the CDR3 is 13 residues. As DNA, the CDR3 is TGTGCCAGCAGTGTACTAGGAGCAGAGACCCAGTACTTC. Its translation is CASSVLGAETQYF.

This clone was detected only a few times. The chain couples TRBV18 to TRBJ1-1; D gene ambiguous. The germline V gene has CDR1 KGHSH and CDR2 LQKENI. V gave up 8 bases and J gave up 3 bases, with 13 bases separating them. This CDR3 has 13 amino acids. In DNA form, the CDR3 reads TGTGCCAGCCGCGAGGCAGAGTACACTGAAGCTTTCTTT. Translation gives CASREAEYTEAFF.

The V call is TRBV6-6, the J call TRBJ1-1, with TRBD1 matching over 8 bases. The CDR3 extends over 12 amino acids. Germline V CDR1 and CDR2: MNHNY, SVGAGI (reference sequence). J was trimmed by 6 bases and V by 5 bases; bases with no gene match: 2. The CDR3 nucleotides are TGTGCCAGCAGTCCACAGGGGGCTGAAGCTTTCTTT. This codes for CASSPQGAEAFF.

This sequence joins TRBV27 and TRBJ2-2; 7 bases fit TRBD1. V shed 5 bases and J 0 bases; nucleotides not matched to a gene: 15. In germline, CDR1 is MNHEY, CDR2 SMNVEV (reference sequence). The CDR3 totals 19 residues. The CDR3 bases are TGTGCCAGCAGTCCACTCATACAGGGGCCCTTCGCGAACACCGGGGAGCTGTTTTTT. Protein: CASSPLIQGPFANTGELFF.

The CDR3 protein is CASSLGLRYAGELFF. The DNA for the CDR3 is TGTGCCAGCAGCTTAGGTCTGCGGTACGCCGGGGAGCTGTTTTTT. The V gene is TRBV7-2, the J gene TRBJ2-2; D is uncertain. Germline CDR1 SGHTA, CDR2 FQGNSA. The CDR3 runs to 15 residues. V lost 1 base and J 6 bases, leaving 12 bases between the germline ends.

The CDR3 coding sequence is TGCGCCAGCAGCTCCGGGACAGGGGATGTCGGCACCTTC. Residues: CASSSGTGDVGTF. The chain uses TRBV5-1 and TRBJ1-2; 10 bases are a match to TRBD1. The ends lost 3 bases at V and 13 bases at J; junction bases unmatched: 9. Germline V gene lookup returns CDR1 SGHRS and CDR2 YFSETQ. There are 13 residues in the CDR3.

The chain has TRBV6-6 and TRBJ1-4; D is possibly TRBD1 (6 bases). Trimming shortened V by 7 bases and J by 3 bases, and 9 bases separated the two germline ends. Germline CDR1 and CDR2: MNHNY and SVGAGI (reference sequence). CDR3 length equals 13 residues. CDR3 DNA: TGTGCCAGCACCAGGGGTGCTAATGAAAAACTGTTTTTT. It yields the protein CASTRGANEKLFF.

The chain joins TRBV11-2 to TRBJ1-1; 7 bases are a match to TRBD1. This CDR3 has 13 amino acids. The germline CDR1 and CDR2 sequences are SGHAT and FQNNGV. Trimming removed 6 bases from V and 6 bases from J; junction bases left unmatched: 7. CDR3 nucleotides: TGTGCCAGCAGTTCATCGGGACAGCCTGAAGCTTTCTTT. This gives the protein CASSSSGQPEAFF.

The V and J genes are TRBV30 and TRBJ1-3; no clear D gene. CDR3 length: 14 amino acids. V dropped 0 bases and J dropped 4 bases, with 10 bases sitting between them. Germline CDR1 reads GTSNPN; CDR2 reads SVGIG (reference sequence). The CDR3 sequence is CAWSVSTLGNTIYF. CDR3 nucleotides: TGTGCCTGGAGTGTTTCGACACTCGGAAACACCATATATTTT.

The V call is TRBV5-1, the J call TRBJ2-1; the match to TRBD2 covers 8 bases. Germline V gene sequence: CDR1 SGHRS, CDR2 YFSETQ. The CDR3 sequence is 15 residues long. V was clipped by 4 bases and J by 0 bases; unmatched bases: 3. The CDR3 loop is CASSPSGSSYNEQFF. CDR3 coding DNA: TGCGCCAGCAGCCCGAGCGGGAGCTCCTACAATGAGCAGTTCTTC.

This chain links TRBV5-5 with TRBJ1-5; D is perhaps TRBD1 (6 bases). Germline lookup yields CDR1 SGHKS and CDR2 YYEKEE (reference sequence). The CDR3 extends over 17 amino acids. V shed 1 base and J shed 2 bases, with 16 bases lying between them. CDR3 protein: CASSLLYREGGNQPQHF. As DNA, the CDR3 is TGTGCCAGCAGCTTGCTTTACAGGGAGGGCGGCAATCAGCCCCAGCATTTT.

The rearrangement uses TRBV20-1 and TRBJ2-1; the match to TRBD1 covers 7 bases. Trimming took 1 base from V and 15 from J; bases not matched to a gene: 6. This CDR3 has 11 amino acids. From germline, CDR1 is DFQATT and CDR2 SNEGSKA (reference sequence). CDR3 DNA sequence: TGCAGTGCTAGAGCCACAGGGGACCGGTTCTTC. It yields the protein CSARATGDRFF.

The chain combines TRBV5-1 with TRBJ1-5; D perhaps matches TRBD1 (6 bases). Per the germline V gene, CDR1 is SGHRS and CDR2 is YFSETQ. Trimming pared 4 bases from V and 4 bases from J, leaving 18 bases between. The CDR3 has 16 residues. DNA of the CDR3: TGCGCCAGCAGCCCTTCGGGGGGGGGCAAGAATCAGCCCCAGCATTTT. It codes for CASSPSGGGKNQPQHF.

This rearrangement joins TRBV2 to TRBJ1-2; TRBD1 agrees at 11 bases. The CDR3 loop spans 17 amino acids. After removal of 6 bases from V and 2 bases from J, the junction contained 11 bases not matched to a gene. The germline gives CDR1 SNHLY, CDR2 FYNNEI. The CDR3 sequence is CASSGGTGGKFNYGYTF. The DNA for the CDR3 is TGTGCCAGCAGCGGCGGGACAGGGGGAAAGTTCAACTATGGCTACACCTTC.

V and J are TRBV6-1 and TRBJ2-1; perhaps TRBD1 as D (6 bases). Germline V gene data show CDR1 as MNHNS and CDR2 as SASEGT. The CDR3 is 14 amino acids. The V gene lost 6 bases and the J gene lost 0 bases, with 9 bases spanning the gap. The CDR3 reads CASSGQSSYNEQFF. The CDR3 region has the DNA TGTGCCAGCAGCGGACAGAGCTCCTACAATGAGCAGTTCTTC.

The V and J genes are TRBV29-1 and TRBJ1-3, with D perhaps TRBD1 (5 bases). V lost 7 bases to trimming and J lost 6 bases, with 13 bases between them. Germline V lookup: CDR1 SQVTM, CDR2 ANQGSEA. The CDR3 length is 12 residues. The DNA of the CDR3 is TGCAGCGCCAGGGACTTCATAAACACCATATATTTT. Its protein is CSARDFINTIYF.

The rearrangement joins TRBV7-2 to TRBJ1-2; 9 bases are shared with TRBD1. This CDR3 is built from 14 residues. Germline-derived CDR1 and CDR2 are SGHTA and FQGNSA. The junction had 8 bases not matched to a gene; V was cut back by 4 bases and J by 8 bases. The CDR3 DNA sequence: TGTGCCAGCAGCTCCCCGGGACAGGGCGAGGGCTACACCTTC. Residues: CASSSPGQGEGYTF.

This clone was seen a few times. The J gene is TRBJ1-1, the V gene TRBV7-9, with 7 bases fitting TRBD1. The J segment lost 10 bases and the V segment lost 5 bases, leaving 4 bases of the junction unmatched. CDR1 and CDR2 (germline): SEHNR, FQNEAQ (reference sequence). The CDR3 sequence is 11 residues long. CDR3 in DNA: TGTGCCAGCAGCCCAGGGGGGTCAGCTTTCTTT. Translation gives CASSPGGSAFF.

The chain has TRBV6-4 and TRBJ1-2, with 7 nucleotides matching TRBD1. V was clipped by 6 bases and J by 8 bases; unmatched bases: 9. CDR3 length: 13 amino acids. Germline lookup yields CDR1 MRHNA and CDR2 SNTAGT. The CDR3 DNA is TGTGCCAGCAGGGGCCGGGACAGAAAGGGCTACACCTTC. Amino acids: CASRGRDRKGYTF.